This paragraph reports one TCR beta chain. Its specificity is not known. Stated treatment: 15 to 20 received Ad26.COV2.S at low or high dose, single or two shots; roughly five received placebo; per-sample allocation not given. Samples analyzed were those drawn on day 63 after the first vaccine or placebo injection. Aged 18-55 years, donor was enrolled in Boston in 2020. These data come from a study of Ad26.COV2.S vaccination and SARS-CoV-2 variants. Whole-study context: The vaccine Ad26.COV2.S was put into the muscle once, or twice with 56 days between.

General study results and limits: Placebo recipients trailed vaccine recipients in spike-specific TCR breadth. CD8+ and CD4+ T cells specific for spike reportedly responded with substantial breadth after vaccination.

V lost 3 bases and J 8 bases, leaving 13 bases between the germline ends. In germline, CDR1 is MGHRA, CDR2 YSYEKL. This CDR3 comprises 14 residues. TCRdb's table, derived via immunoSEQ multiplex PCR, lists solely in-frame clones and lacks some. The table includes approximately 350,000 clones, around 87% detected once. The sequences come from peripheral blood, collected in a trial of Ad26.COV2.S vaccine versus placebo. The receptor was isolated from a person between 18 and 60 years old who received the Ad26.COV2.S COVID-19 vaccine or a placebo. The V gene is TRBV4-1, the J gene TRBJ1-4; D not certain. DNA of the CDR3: TGCGCCAGCAGCCAGGGAGAGAGTTACGAAAAACTGTTTTTT. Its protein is CASSQGESYEKLFF.